This TCR beta chain derives from a study of Ad26.COV2.S vaccination and SARS-CoV-2 variants. Treatment indicated: 15 to 20 received Ad26.COV2.S at low or high dose, single or two shots; about five received placebo; per-sample allocation not given. Day 63 after the first injection of vaccine or placebo was the sampling time. The V end was cut by 4 bases, the J end by 2 bases, with 12 bases between. The length of the CDR3 is 15 residues. The germline V gene encodes CDR1 SNHLY and CDR2 FYNNEI. Measured with immunoSEQ multiplex PCR; TCRdb has only the in-frame clones, and not every one. The repertoire has around 350,000 clones, around 84% of them found once; the top ten carry 2.5% to 3.5%.

The source is a person aged 18-60 years who received the Ad26.COV2.S COVID-19 vaccine or a placebo. V is TRBV2 and J is TRBJ1-5; D unclear. Sequencing used peripheral blood, obtained in a trial of Ad26.COV2.S vaccine versus placebo. The CDR3, as DNA: TGTGCCAGCAGTGGGGAGGTTACCGGCAATCAGCCCCAGCATTTT. Translated: CASSGEVTGNQPQHF.